These 14 T cell receptor beta chains share one sample of origin, sequenced in a study of blood T cell repertoires in COVID-19. TCRdb's table, derived via immunoSEQ multiplex PCR, lists solely in-frame clones and lacks some. The data show roughly 190,000 clones, almost 85% seen once. Source material: peripheral blood. Every receptor here comes from a woman in her 70s with active or convalescent COVID-19.

The CDR3 spells CASSLAVTNSEKLFF. CDR3 coding DNA: TGCGCCAGCAGCTTGGCCGTGACAAACAGTGAAAAACTGTTTTTT. The chain combines TRBV5-1 with TRBJ1-4, with D uncertain. Germline CDR1 SGHRS, CDR2 YFSETQ. The CDR3 sequence is 15 residues long. V dropped 0 bases and J dropped 7 bases, with 13 bases sitting between them.

The chain combines TRBV19 with TRBJ1-1; 7 bases map to TRBD1. The V gene end was trimmed by 3 bases and the J gene end by 4 bases; junction bases not matched to a gene: 17. The CDR3 runs to 18 residues. Germline loops: CDR1 LNHDA, CDR2 SQIVND (reference sequence). CDR3 sequence (DNA): TGTGCCAGTAGTATGGCCCGAAGGGGGCCATCAATGAGCACTGAAGCTTTCTTT. It translates to CASSMARRGPSMSTEAFF. Full variable domain (rest looked up from reference TRBV19 and TRBJ1-1): DGGITQSPKYLFRKEGQNVTLSCEQNLNHDAMYWYRQDPGQGLRLIYYSQIVNDFQKGDIAEGYSVSREKKESFPLTVTSAQKNPTAFYLCASSMARRGPSMSTEAFFGQGTRLTVV.

This clone was picked up one time. The sample holds other DNA sequences that translate to the same CDR3. V and J are TRBV7-3 and TRBJ2-5; 10 nucleotides match TRBD2. The germline CDR1 and CDR2 sequences are SGHTA and FQGTGA. The CDR3 consists of 14 residues. The trim removed 5 bases at V and 5 bases at J, leaving 5 bases unmatched. The CDR3 is CASSPSGSRETQYF. The CDR3 nucleotides read TGTGCCAGCAGCCCTAGCGGGAGTAGGGAGACCCAGTACTTC.

The chain employs TRBV6-6 and TRBJ1-2; 10 bases are shared with TRBD1. After removal of 2 bases from V and 6 bases from J, the junction contained 9 bases not matched to a gene. The germline gives CDR1 MNHNY, CDR2 SVGAGI (reference sequence). The CDR3 spans 16 residues. The chain's CDR3 is CASSYPQDRGYDGYTF. The CDR3 nucleotides are TGTGCCAGCAGTTACCCCCAGGACAGGGGGTATGATGGCTACACCTTC.

V gene TRBV27 combines with J gene TRBJ1-1; D is ambiguous. Germline CDR1 MNHEY, CDR2 SMNVEV (reference sequence). Trimming stripped 6 bases from V and 5 bases from J, with 13 bases between. CDR3 length equals 13 residues. This CDR3 reads CASRRGGRTEAFF. CDR3 nucleotides: TGTGCCAGCAGGCGGGGAGGCAGAACTGAAGCTTTCTTT.

The chain links TRBV4-1 to TRBJ2-2; 10 positions match TRBD2. The ends lost 5 bases at V and 3 bases at J; junction bases unmatched: 12. The CDR3 runs to 18 residues. Germline V gives CDR1 MGHRA, CDR2 YSYEKL. The CDR3 coding sequence is TGCGCCAGCAGCTCCATTGACCGACTAGCGGGTCACACCGGGGAGCTGTTTTTT. This codes for CASSSIDRLAGHTGELFF.

This chain connects TRBV7-2 to TRBJ2-3; 15 bases align to TRBD2. The germline V gene has CDR1 SGHTA and CDR2 FQGNSA. V was pared by 3 bases and J by 11 bases, with 6 bases of the junction left unmatched. This CDR3 region has 15 residues. For the CDR3, the DNA is TGTGCCAGCAGCTTTGGGACTAGCGGGAGGCGAGAGCAGTATTTT. Amino acid sequence: CASSFGTSGRREQYF.

The rearrangement uses TRBV7-2 and TRBJ2-5; weak D call: TRBD1 (6 bases). Trimming shortened V by 0 bases and J by 5 bases, and 10 bases separated the two germline ends. The CDR3 extends over 14 amino acids. Per germline, CDR1 SGHTA and CDR2 FQGNSA. The CDR3 loop is CASSLAAGDETQYF. CDR3 nucleotides: TGTGCCAGCAGCTTAGCGGCAGGGGACGAGACCCAGTACTTC. Filled out from reference TRBV7-2 and TRBJ2-5, the complete variable domain reads GAGVSQSPSNKVTEKGKDVELRCDPISGHTALYWYRQSLGQGLEFLIYFQGNSAPDKSGLPSDRFSAERTGGSVSTLTIQRTQQEDSAVYLCASSLAAGDETQYFGPGTRLLVL.

This sequence joins TRBV4-1 and TRBJ2-7; 11 nucleotides match TRBD2. The germline V gene encodes CDR1 MGHRA and CDR2 YSYEKL. The CDR3 consists of 13 residues. Losses at the gene ends were 6 bases for V and 5 bases for J; bases not matched to a gene: 3. This chain's CDR3 is CASRPSGRHEQYF. DNA of the CDR3: TGCGCCAGCAGACCTAGCGGGAGGCACGAGCAGTACTTC.

This chain uses TRBV5-1 with TRBJ1-4; D not resolved. The CDR3 totals 15 residues. Germline assignment: CDR1 SGHRS and CDR2 YFSETQ. V lost 5 bases and J 0 bases, leaving 11 bases between the germline ends. CDR3 sequence (DNA): TGCGCCAGCAGTTCTACAGCAACAACTAATGAAAAACTGTTTTTT. As protein: CASSSTATTNEKLFF.

This rearrangement joins TRBV7-6 to TRBJ2-5, with 10 positions matching TRBD2. The germline gives CDR1 SGHVS, CDR2 FNYEAQ. This CDR3 has 17 amino acids. Trimming removed 1 base from V and 4 bases from J; junction bases left unmatched: 9. The CDR3 bases are TGTGCCAGCAGCTTAGAGGTGCCTAGCGGGAGTAGAGAGACCCAGTACTTC. Translating gives CASSLEVPSGSRETQYF. Supplemented by reference TRBV7-6 and TRBJ2-5, the full variable domain reads GAGVSQSPRYKVTKRGQDVALRCDPISGHVSLYWYRQALGQGPEFLTYFNYEAQQDKSGLPNDRFSAERPEGSISTLTIQRTEQRDSAMYRCASSLEVPSGSRETQYFGPGTRLLVL.

The J gene is TRBJ2-1, the V gene TRBV11-2; 9 bases fit TRBD1. J lost 4 bases, V lost 5 bases, and 12 bases had no gene match. The CDR3 consists of 17 residues. Germline V gives CDR1 SGHAT, CDR2 FQNNGV. This chain's CDR3 is CASSRRAGTGLYNEQFF. The CDR3 DNA follows: TGTGCCAGCAGCAGAAGGGCGGGGACAGGGCTTTACAATGAGCAGTTCTTC.

The rearrangement joins TRBV7-9 to TRBJ1-4, with D possibly being TRBD1 (6 bases). CDR1 SEHNR and CDR2 FQNEAQ come from the germline V gene (reference sequence). Trimming removed 6 bases at V and 3 bases at J, with 8 bases between. The CDR3 sequence is 13 residues long. As DNA, the CDR3 is TGTGCCAGCAGGGACAGCTCTAATGAAAAACTGTTTTTT. Residues: CASRDSSNEKLFF.

The V and J genes are TRBV24-1 and TRBJ2-3; TRBD2 aligns across 9 bases. CDR1 and CDR2 from the germline V gene are KGHDR and SFDVKD. The CDR3 spans 16 residues. Trimming cost V 1 base and J 3 bases; bases outside gene matches: 4. Here the CDR3 reads CATSDFASGATDTQYF. The CDR3 DNA is TGTGCCACCAGTGATTTTGCTAGCGGGGCAACAGATACGCAGTATTTT.